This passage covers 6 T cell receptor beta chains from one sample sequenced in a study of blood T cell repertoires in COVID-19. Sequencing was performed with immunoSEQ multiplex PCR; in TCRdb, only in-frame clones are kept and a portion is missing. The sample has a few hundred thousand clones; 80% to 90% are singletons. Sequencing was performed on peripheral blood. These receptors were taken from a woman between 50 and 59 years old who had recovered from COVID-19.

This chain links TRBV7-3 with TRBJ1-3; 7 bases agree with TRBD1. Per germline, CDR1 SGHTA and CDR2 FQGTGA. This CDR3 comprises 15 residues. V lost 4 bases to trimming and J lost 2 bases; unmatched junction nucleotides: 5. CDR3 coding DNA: TGTGCCAGCAGCTCCACAGGGGTCGCTGGAAACACCATATATTTT. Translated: CASSSTGVAGNTIYF.

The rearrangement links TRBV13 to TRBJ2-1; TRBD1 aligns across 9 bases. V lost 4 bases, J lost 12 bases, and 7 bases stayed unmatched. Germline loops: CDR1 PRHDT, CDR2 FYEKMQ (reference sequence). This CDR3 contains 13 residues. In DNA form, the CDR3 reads TGTGCCAGCAGCTGGGACAGGGCTGGCGTGCAGTTCTTC. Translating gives CASSWDRAGVQFF.

CDR3 in amino acids: CAWRRDRGYEQYF. CDR3 DNA sequence: TGTGCCTGGCGCCGGGACAGGGGCTACGAGCAGTACTTC. The chain has TRBV30 and TRBJ2-7; 10 bases map to TRBD1. Per germline, CDR1 GTSNPN and CDR2 SVGIG (reference sequence). The CDR3 sequence is 13 residues long. Germline trimming cut 5 bases from V and 3 bases from J; bases unmatched to any gene: 4.

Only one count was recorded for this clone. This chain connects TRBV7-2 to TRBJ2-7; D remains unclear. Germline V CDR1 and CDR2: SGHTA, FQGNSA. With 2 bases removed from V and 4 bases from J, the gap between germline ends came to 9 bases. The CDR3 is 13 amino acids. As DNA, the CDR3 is TGTGCCAGCAGCTTAAACGTTCGGTACGAGCAGTACTTC. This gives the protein CASSLNVRYEQYF.

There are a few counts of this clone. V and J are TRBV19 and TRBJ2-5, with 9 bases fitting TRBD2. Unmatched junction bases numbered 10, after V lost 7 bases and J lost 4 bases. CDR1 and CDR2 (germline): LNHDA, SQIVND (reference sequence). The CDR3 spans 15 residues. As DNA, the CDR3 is TGTGCCAGTACTCACGCGGGAGGGCCTCGAGAGACCCAGTACTTC. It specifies CASTHAGGPRETQYF.

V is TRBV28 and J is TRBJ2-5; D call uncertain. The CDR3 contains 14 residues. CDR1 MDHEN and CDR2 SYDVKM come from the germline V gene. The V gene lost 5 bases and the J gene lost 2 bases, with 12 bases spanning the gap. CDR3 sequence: CASSTPTPQETQYF. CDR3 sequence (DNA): TGTGCCAGCAGTACTCCGACACCGCAAGAGACCCAGTACTTC.